The entry that follows covers one T cell receptor (beta chain) sequence. The antigen remains undetermined. This sample was taken from a study of blood T cells in healthy people across ages. Study-level points and caveats: A roughly linear fall in TCR beta diversity per million T cells was seen with increasing age.

In germline, CDR1 is MNHNY, CDR2 SVGAGI (reference sequence). This CDR3 spans 14 amino acids. Trimming pared 5 bases from V and 10 bases from J, leaving 18 bases between. A J-beta primer mix and a sample-barcoded 5' primer were used in a second PCR of about 6 to 12 cycles. Each CDR3 protein gets one entry after TCRdb re-called the 5' RACE reads with MiXCR. There are roughly 1,300,000 distinct CDR3 sequences in the sample; around 59% occur only once, and 5.5% to 8% lies in the top ten. Each donor was a healthy Caucasian individual from Russia, aged about 6 to 100. Isolation of PBMCs gave at least 6 million cells per sample.

Source material: blood. The source of this sequence is a man younger than 35 in good health. The chain recombines TRBV6-6 with TRBJ2-1, with D maybe TRBD1 (6 bases). This CDR3 is CASSKDTGNREQFF. The CDR3 nucleotides are TGTGCCAGCAGTAAGGATACAGGGAACCGGGAGCAGTTCTTC.